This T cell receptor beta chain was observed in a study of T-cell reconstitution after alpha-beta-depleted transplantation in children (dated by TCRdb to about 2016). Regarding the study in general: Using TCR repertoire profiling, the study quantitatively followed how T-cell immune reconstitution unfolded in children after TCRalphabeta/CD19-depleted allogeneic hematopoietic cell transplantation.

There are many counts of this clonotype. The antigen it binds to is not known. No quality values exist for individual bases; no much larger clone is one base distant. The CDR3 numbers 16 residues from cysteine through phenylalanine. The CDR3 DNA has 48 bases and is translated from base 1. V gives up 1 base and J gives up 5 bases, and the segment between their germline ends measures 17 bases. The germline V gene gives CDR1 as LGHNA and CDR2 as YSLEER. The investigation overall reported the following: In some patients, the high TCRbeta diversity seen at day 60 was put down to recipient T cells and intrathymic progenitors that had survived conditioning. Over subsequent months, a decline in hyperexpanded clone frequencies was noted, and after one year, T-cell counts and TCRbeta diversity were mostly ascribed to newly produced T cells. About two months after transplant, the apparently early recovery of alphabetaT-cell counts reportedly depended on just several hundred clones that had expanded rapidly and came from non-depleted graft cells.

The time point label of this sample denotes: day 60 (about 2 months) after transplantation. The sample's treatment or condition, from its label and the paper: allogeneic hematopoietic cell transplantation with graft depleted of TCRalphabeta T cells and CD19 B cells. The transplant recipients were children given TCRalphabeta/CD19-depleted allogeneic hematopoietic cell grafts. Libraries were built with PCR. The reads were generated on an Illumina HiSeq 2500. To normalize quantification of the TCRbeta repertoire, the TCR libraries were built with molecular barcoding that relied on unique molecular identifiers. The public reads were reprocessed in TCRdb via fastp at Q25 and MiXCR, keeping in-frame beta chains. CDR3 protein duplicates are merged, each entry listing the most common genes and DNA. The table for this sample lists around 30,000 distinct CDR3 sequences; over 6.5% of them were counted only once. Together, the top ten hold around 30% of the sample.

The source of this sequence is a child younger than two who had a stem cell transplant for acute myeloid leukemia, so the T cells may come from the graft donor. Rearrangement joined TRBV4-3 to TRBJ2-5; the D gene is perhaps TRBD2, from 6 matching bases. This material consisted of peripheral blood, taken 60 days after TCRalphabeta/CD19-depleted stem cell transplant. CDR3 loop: CASSQGIAHSGETQYF. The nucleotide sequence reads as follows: TGCGCCAGCAGCCAAGGGATCGCGCACAGCGGGGAGACCCAGTACTTC.